The entry that follows covers one TCR beta chain sequence. Its antigen remains unknown. This sample is drawn from a study of response to subunit inactivated influenza vaccine. Germline assignment: CDR1 SGHAT and CDR2 FQNNGV. V shed 3 bases and J shed 1 base, with 18 bases lying between them. This CDR3 comprises 17 residues. TCRdb re-called the RT-PCR reads with MiXCR, one entry per CDR3 protein. The data show a few hundred thousand distinct CDR3 sequences, with 7.2% seen just once and roughly 13% held by the top ten. Findings and limits, study-wide: Authors suggested each seasonal flu vaccination may recruit only limited numbers of new T cells.

The chain combines TRBV11-2 with TRBJ1-1; the D gene is possibly TRBD1 (5 bases). The specimen comprised PBMCs from blood, sampled roughly 24 months after vaccination. The TCR originated in a man aged 50 to 75 who received an inactivated influenza vaccine. CDR3 nucleotides: TGTGCCAGCAGCTTTAACACATTTCGACAGACGAACACTGAAGCTTTCTTT. This sequence encodes CASSFNTFRQTNTEAFF.